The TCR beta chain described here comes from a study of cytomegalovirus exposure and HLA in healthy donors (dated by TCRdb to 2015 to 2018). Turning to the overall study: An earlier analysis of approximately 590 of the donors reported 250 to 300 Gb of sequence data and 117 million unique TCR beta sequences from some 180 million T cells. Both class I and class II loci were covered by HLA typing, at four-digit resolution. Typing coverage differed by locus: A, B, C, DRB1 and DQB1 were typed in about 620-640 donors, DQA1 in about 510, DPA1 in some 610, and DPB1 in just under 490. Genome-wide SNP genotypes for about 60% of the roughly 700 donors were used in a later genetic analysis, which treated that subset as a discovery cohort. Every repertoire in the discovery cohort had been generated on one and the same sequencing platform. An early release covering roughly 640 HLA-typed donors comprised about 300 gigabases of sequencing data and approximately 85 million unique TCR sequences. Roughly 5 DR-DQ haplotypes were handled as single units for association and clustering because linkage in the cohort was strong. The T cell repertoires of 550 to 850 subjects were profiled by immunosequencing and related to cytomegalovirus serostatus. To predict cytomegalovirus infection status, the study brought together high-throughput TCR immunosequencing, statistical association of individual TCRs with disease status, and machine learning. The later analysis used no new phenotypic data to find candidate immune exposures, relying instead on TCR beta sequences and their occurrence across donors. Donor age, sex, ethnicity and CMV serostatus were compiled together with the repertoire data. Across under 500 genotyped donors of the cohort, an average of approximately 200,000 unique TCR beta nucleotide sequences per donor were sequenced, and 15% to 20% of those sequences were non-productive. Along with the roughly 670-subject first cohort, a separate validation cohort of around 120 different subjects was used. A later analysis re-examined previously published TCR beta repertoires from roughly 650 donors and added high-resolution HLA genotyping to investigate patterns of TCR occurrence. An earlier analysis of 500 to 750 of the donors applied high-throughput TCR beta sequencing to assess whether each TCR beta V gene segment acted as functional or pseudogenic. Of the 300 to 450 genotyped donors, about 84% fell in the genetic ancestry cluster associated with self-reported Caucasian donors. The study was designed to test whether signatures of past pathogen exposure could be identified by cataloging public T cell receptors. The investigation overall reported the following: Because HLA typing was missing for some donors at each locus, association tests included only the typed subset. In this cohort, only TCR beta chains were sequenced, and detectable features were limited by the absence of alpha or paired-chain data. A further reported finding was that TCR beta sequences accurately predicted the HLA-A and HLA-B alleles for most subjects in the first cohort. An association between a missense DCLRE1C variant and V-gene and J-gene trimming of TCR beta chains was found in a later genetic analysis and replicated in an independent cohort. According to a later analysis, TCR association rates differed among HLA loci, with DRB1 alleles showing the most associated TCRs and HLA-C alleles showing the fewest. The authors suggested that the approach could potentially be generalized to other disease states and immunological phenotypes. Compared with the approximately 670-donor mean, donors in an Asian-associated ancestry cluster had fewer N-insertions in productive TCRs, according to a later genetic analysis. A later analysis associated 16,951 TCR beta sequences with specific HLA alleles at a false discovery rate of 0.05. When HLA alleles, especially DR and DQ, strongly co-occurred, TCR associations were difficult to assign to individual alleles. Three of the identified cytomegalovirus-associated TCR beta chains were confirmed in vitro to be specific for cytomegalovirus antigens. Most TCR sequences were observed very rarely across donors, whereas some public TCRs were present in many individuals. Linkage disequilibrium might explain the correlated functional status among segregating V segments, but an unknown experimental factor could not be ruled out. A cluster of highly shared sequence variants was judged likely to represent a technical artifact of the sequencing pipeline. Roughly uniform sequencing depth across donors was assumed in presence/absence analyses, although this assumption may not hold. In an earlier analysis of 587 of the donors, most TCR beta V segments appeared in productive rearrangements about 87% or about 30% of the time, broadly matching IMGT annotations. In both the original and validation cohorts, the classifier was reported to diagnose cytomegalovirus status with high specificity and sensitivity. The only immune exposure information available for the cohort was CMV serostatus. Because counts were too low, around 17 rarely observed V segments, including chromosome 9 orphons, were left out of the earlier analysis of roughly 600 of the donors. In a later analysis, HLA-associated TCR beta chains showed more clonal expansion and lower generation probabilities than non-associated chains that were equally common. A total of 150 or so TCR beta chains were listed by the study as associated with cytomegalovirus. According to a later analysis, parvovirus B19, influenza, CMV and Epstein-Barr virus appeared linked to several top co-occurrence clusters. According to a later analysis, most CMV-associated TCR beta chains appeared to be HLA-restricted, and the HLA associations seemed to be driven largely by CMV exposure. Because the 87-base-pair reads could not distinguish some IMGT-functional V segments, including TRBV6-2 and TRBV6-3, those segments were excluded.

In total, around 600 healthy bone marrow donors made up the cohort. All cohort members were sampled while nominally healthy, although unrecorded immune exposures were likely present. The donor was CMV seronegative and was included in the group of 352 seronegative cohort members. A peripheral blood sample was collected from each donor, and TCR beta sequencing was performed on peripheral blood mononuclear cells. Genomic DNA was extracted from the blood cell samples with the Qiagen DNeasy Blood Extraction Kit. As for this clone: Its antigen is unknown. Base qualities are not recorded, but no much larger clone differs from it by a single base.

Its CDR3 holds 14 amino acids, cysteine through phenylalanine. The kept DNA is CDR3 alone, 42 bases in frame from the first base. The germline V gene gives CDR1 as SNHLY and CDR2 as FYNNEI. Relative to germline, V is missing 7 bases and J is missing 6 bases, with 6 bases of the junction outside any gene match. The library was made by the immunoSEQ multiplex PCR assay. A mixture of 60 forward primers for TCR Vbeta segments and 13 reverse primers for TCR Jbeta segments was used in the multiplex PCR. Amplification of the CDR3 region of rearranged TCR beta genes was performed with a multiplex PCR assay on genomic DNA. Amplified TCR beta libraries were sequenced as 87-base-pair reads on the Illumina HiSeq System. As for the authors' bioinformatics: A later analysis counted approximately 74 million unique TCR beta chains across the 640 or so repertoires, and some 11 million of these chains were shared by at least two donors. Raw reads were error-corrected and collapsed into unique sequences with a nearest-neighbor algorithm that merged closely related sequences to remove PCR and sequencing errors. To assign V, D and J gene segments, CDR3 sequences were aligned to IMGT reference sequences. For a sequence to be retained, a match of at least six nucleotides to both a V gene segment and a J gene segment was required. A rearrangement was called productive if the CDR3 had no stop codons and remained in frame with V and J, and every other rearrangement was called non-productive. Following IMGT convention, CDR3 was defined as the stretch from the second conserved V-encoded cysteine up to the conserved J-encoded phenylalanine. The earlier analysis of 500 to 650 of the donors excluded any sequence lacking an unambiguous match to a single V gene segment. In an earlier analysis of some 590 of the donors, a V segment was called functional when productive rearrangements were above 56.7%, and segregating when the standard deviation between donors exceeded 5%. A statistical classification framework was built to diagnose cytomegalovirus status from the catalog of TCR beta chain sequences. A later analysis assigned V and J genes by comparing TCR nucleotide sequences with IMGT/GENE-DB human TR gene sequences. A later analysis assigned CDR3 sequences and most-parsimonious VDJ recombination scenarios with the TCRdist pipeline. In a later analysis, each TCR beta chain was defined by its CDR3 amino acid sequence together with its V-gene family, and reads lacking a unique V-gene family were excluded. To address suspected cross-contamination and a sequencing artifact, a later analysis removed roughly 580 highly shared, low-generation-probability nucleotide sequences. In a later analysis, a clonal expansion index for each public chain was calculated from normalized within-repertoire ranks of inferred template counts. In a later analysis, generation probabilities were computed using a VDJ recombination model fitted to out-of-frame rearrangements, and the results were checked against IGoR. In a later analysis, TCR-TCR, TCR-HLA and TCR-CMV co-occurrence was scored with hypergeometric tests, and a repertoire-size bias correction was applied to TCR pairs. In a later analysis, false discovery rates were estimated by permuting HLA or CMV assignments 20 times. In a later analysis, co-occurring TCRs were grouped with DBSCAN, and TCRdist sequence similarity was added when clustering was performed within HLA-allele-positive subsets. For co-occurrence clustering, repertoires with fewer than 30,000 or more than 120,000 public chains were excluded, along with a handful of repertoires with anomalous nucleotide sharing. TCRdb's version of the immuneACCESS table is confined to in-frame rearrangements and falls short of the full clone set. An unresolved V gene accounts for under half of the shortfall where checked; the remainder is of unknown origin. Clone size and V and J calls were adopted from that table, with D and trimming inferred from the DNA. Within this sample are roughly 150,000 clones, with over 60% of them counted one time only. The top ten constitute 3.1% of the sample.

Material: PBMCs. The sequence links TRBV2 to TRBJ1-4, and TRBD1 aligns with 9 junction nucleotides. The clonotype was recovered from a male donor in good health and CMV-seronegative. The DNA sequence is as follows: TGTGCCAGCATCCCGGACAGGGGCGATGAAAAACTGTTTTTT. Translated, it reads CASIPDRGDEKLFF. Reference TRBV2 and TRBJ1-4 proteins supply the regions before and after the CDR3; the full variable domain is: EPEVTQTPSHQVTQMGQEVILRCVPISNHLYFYWYRQILGQKVEFLVSFYNNEISEKSEIFDDQFSVERPDGSNFTLKIRSTKLEDSAMYFCASIPDRGDEKLFFGSGTQLSVL.